The next 19 T cell receptor beta chains were all read from a single sample in a study of cytomegalovirus exposure and HLA in healthy donors. The PCR ran on 60 Vbeta and 13 Jbeta primers. The repertoire was sequenced with immunoSEQ multiplex PCR; TCRdb's copy has only in-frame clones and lacks some. Of 100,000 to 150,000 clones in the sample, roughly 80% are singletons; the top ten hold 8.8%. Material for sequencing was PBMCs. Source of these receptors: a female donor in good health and CMV-seropositive.

The chain uses TRBV5-1 and TRBJ1-2; tentatively, D is TRBD1 (6 bases). Per the germline V gene, CDR1 is SGHRS and CDR2 is YFSETQ. This CDR3 contains 14 residues. The V end lost 3 bases, the J end lost 6 bases, and 15 bases lay between the germline ends. This chain's CDR3 is CASSSMGAGDGYTF. The CDR3 DNA follows: TGCGCCAGCAGCTCGATGGGGGCCGGGGATGGCTACACCTTC.

The gene calls are TRBV6-5 and TRBJ2-1; D remains unclear. Germline lookup yields CDR1 MNHEY and CDR2 SVGAGI. CDR3 length: 14 residues. The ends were cut back, 4 bases at V and 10 bases at J, with 17 bases in the middle. Written as DNA, the CDR3 is TGTGCCAGCAGTTCTAGACCGAAGCTTTGGGAGCAGTTCTTC. Translating gives CASSSRPKLWEQFF.

In this sample, this clone turned up once. The rearrangement uses TRBV6-1 and TRBJ1-1, with TRBD1 as a possible D gene (5 bases). The CDR3 totals 14 residues. The germline V gene has CDR1 MNHNS and CDR2 SASEGT. V was shortened by 1 base and J by 5 bases, with 11 bases between the two germline ends. In DNA form, the CDR3 reads TGTGCCAGCAGTGAAGGCCAGGGTTTTACTGAAGCTTTCTTT. Translation gives CASSEGQGFTEAFF.

The chain joins TRBV28 to TRBJ2-2; 10 bases are a match to TRBD1. The germline CDR1 and CDR2 sequences are MDHEN and SYDVKM. The trim removed 8 bases at V and 6 bases at J, leaving 6 bases unmatched. The CDR3 loop spans 14 amino acids. The CDR3 DNA is TGTGCCAGCCGATGGACAGGGGGTGCCGGGGAGCTGTTTTTT. Protein: CASRWTGGAGELFF.

V and J are TRBV30 and TRBJ1-5, with a weak D call TRBD1 (5 bases). Per the germline V gene, CDR1 is GTSNPN and CDR2 is SVGIG (reference sequence). V was cut by 2 bases and J by 1 base, with 6 bases left in between. The CDR3 is 13 amino acids. CDR3 residues: CAWSQGSNQPQHF. The CDR3 DNA follows: TGTGCCTGGAGTCAGGGAAGCAATCAGCCCCAGCATTTT. Based on the CDR3 plus reference TRBV30 and TRBJ1-5, the full variable domain is SQTIHQWPATLVQPVGSPLSLECTVEGTSNPNLYWYRQAAGRGLQLLFYSVGIGQISSEVPQNLSASRPQDRQFILSSKKLLLSDSGFYLCAWSQGSNQPQHFGDGTRLSIL.

This clone came up once. The chain uses TRBV5-4 and TRBJ1-2, with TRBD1 matching 7 bases. The CDR3 spans 13 residues. V shed 1 base and J 6 bases; nucleotides not matched to a gene: 3. CDR1 and CDR2 from the germline V gene are SGHNT and YYREEE (reference sequence). The CDR3 is CASSLSGTDGYTF. CDR3 bases: TGTGCCAGCAGCTTGTCTGGGACAGATGGCTACACCTTC.

This chain links TRBV7-3 with TRBJ2-1, with 8 bases matching TRBD2. This CDR3 has 15 residues. Per the germline V gene, CDR1 is SGHTA and CDR2 is FQGTGA. V shed 5 bases and J 4 bases; nucleotides not matched to a gene: 7. CDR3 DNA: TGTGCCAGCAGCCCCGGGACTAGTCGTTACAATGAGCAGTTCTTC. It yields the protein CASSPGTSRYNEQFF.

This clone appeared once. The V gene is TRBV19, the J gene TRBJ1-1; D may be TRBD1 (5 bases). This CDR3 has 13 amino acids. From germline, CDR1 is LNHDA and CDR2 SQIVND (reference sequence). V was shortened by 6 bases and J by 1 base, with 9 bases between the two germline ends. CDR3 coding DNA: TGTGCCAGTAGCCCCACAGGGAACACTGAAGCTTTCTTT. This gives the protein CASSPTGNTEAFF. Drawing the rest from reference TRBV19 and TRBJ1-1, the complete variable domain is DGGITQSPKYLFRKEGQNVTLSCEQNLNHDAMYWYRQDPGQGLRLIYYSQIVNDFQKGDIAEGYSVSREKKESFPLTVTSAQKNPTAFYLCASSPTGNTEAFFGQGTRLTVV.

The gene calls are TRBV11-2 and TRBJ1-6; 11 bases are a match to TRBD1. This CDR3 contains 15 residues. Germline V gives CDR1 SGHAT, CDR2 FQNNGV. The V and J ends lost 3 bases and 9 bases, in that order; junction bases with no gene match: 4. In nucleotides, the CDR3 is TGTGCCAGCAGCTTCAGGGACAGGGGGTTTTCACCCCTCCACTTT. It codes for CASSFRDRGFSPLHF.

The chain employs TRBV27 and TRBJ2-1, with 8 positions matching TRBD2. The CDR3 runs 15 residues. CDR1 and CDR2 (germline): MNHEY, SMNVEV (reference sequence). Trimming took 6 bases from V and 2 from J; bases not matched to a gene: 6. For the CDR3, the DNA is TGTGCCAGCAGGTCACTAGCGGTCGCCTACAATGAGCAGTTCTTC. Its translation: CASRSLAVAYNEQFF.

The CDR3 here is CASSLGTLNYGYTF. The CDR3 coding sequence is TGTGCCAGCAGCTTGGGGACACTTAACTATGGCTACACCTTC. The chain has TRBV7-2 and TRBJ1-2, with TRBD1 as a possible D gene (6 bases). Germline lookup yields CDR1 SGHTA and CDR2 FQGNSA. Trimming took 3 bases from V and 1 from J, leaving 9 bases between them. The CDR3 runs 14 residues.

The chain has TRBV7-8 and TRBJ1-5, with 7 bases lining up with TRBD1. The CDR3 extends over 16 amino acids. Germline CDR1 reads SGHVS; CDR2 reads FQNEAQ. The ends lost 5 bases at V and 2 bases at J; junction bases unmatched: 9. The DNA of the CDR3 is TGTGCCAGCAGCCTCCTACAGGGGCGAGGCAATCAGCCCCAGCATTTT. Its translation: CASSLLQGRGNQPQHF.

This clone was counted only a few times. V usage is TRBV5-4 and J usage is TRBJ1-1; perhaps TRBD1 as D (5 bases). Trimming took 2 bases from V and 3 from J, leaving 17 bases between them. Germline V lookup: CDR1 SGHNT, CDR2 YYREEE (reference sequence). This CDR3 is 16 amino acids long. As DNA, the CDR3 is TGTGCCAGCAGCTTAATGGGACTCCATGGTGACACTGAAGCTTTCTTT. Its protein is CASSLMGLHGDTEAFF. Drawing the rest from reference TRBV5-4 and TRBJ1-1, the complete variable domain is ETGVTQSPTHLIKTRGQQVTLRCSSQSGHNTVSWYQQALGQGPQFIFQYYREEENGRGNFPPRFSGLQFPNYSSELNVNALELDDSALYLCASSLMGLHGDTEAFFGQGTRLTVV.

The table lists this clone with a count of one. This chain connects TRBV5-6 to TRBJ1-2; 8 positions agree with TRBD1. Germline loops: CDR1 SGHDT, CDR2 YYEEEE. The CDR3 loop spans 15 amino acids. The J segment lost 2 bases and the V segment lost 4 bases, leaving 7 bases of the junction unmatched. As DNA, the CDR3 is TGTGCCAGCAGCACGCGACAGGGGCCGAACTATGGCTACACCTTC. This gives the protein CASSTRQGPNYGYTF.

This clone has more than one count but fewer than ten. Other DNA sequences in the same sample also yield this CDR3. The gene calls are TRBV15 and TRBJ1-6; D may be TRBD1 (5 bases). This CDR3 is 14 amino acids long. Trimming pared 2 bases from V and 3 bases from J, leaving 5 bases between. Per the germline V gene, CDR1 is LNHNV and CDR2 is YYDKDF (reference sequence). Here the CDR3 reads CATSRQGYNSPLHF. CDR3 bases: TGTGCCACCAGCAGACAGGGCTATAATTCACCCCTCCACTTT.

This rearrangement joins TRBV7-2 to TRBJ1-1, with 8 bases that match TRBD1. The CDR3 is 14 residues long. Trimming took 5 bases from V and 6 from J; bases not matched to a gene: 8. Germline V lookup: CDR1 SGHTA, CDR2 FQGNSA. The CDR3: CASSRGQGMSEAFF. CDR3 in DNA: TGTGCCAGCAGCCGTGGACAGGGAATGTCTGAAGCTTTCTTT.

The chain is built from TRBV28 and TRBJ2-7; 9 nucleotides align to TRBD2. The germline CDR1 and CDR2 sequences are MDHEN and SYDVKM. The CDR3 is 15 amino acids. V lost 5 bases and J lost 1; bases outside the gene matches: 6. CDR3 nucleotides: TGTGCCAGCAGTCTAGCGGGGCAAAAATCCTACGAGCAGTACTTC. This codes for CASSLAGQKSYEQYF. Using reference TRBV28 and TRBJ2-7 for the parts outside the CDR3, the full variable domain is DVKVTQSSRYLVKRTGEKVFLECVQDMDHENMFWYRQDPGLGLRLIYFSYDVKMKEKGDIPEGYSVSREKKERFSLILESASTNQTSMYLCASSLAGQKSYEQYFGPGTRLTVT.

The chain links TRBV14 to TRBJ2-4; the match to TRBD1 covers 8 bases. Germline V gene lookup returns CDR1 SGHDN and CDR2 FVKESK. V shed 5 bases, J shed 10 bases, and the junction held 7 bases outside the gene matches. CDR3 size: 13 residues. The CDR3 sequence: CASSTGQGGIQYF. The CDR3 DNA reads as TGTGCCAGCAGCACCGGACAGGGAGGAATTCAGTACTTC. Full variable domain (rest looked up from reference TRBV14 and TRBJ2-4): EAGVTQFPSHSVIEKGQTVTLRCDPISGHDNLYWYRRVMGKEIKFLLHFVKESKQDESGMPNNRFLAERTGGTYSTLKVQPAELEDSGVYFCASSTGQGGIQYFGAGTRLSVL.

V and J are TRBV18 and TRBJ1-4, with 7 bases aligning to TRBD1. Germline V gene data show CDR1 as KGHSH and CDR2 as LQKENI. The CDR3 has 16 residues. Unmatched junction bases numbered 10, after V lost 2 bases and J lost 7 bases. CDR3 residues: CASSPFTGVPGEKLFF. CDR3 nucleotides: TGTGCCAGCTCACCATTTACAGGGGTGCCAGGTGAAAAACTGTTTTTT.